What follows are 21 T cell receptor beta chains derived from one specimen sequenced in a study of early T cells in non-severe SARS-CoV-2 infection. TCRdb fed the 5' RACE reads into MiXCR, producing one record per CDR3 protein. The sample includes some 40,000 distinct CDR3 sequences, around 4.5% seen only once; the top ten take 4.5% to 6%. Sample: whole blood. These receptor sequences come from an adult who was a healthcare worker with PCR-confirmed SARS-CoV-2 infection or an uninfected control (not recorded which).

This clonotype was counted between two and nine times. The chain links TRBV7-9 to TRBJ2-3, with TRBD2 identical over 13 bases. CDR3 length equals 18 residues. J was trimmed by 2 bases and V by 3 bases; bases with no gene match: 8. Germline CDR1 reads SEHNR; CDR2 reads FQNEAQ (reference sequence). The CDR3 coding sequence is TGTGCCAGCAGCTTCGGACTAGCGGGGGCGAGGAACACAGATACGCAGTATTTT. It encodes CASSFGLAGARNTDTQYF.

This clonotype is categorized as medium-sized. DNA for the CDR3: TGTGCCAGCAGCCAGACAGGGGTGATTGAAAAACTGTTTTTT. Amino acids: CASSQTGVIEKLFF. V usage is TRBV7-2 and J usage is TRBJ1-4, with 8 positions matching TRBD1. V trimming: 5 bases; J trimming: 7 bases; junction bases outside the gene matches: 6. From germline, CDR1 is SGHTA and CDR2 FQGNSA. This CDR3 is built from 14 residues.

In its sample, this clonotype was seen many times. CDR3 region: CASGPGWGTGELFF. CDR3 DNA: TGTGCCAGCGGTCCCGGGTGGGGAACCGGGGAGCTGTTTTTT. The V call is TRBV7-9, the J call TRBJ2-2; the D is unclear. V was pared by 8 bases and J by 5 bases, with 15 bases between. CDR3 size: 14 residues. Germline V gene data show CDR1 as SEHNR and CDR2 as FQNEAQ (reference sequence).

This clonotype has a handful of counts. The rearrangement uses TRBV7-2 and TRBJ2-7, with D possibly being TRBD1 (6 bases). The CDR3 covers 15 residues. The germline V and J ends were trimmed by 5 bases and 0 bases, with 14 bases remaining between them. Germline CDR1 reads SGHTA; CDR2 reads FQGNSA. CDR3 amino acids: CASSLQGLPSYEQYF. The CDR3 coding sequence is TGTGCCAGCAGCCTGCAGGGGCTCCCCTCCTACGAGCAGTACTTC.

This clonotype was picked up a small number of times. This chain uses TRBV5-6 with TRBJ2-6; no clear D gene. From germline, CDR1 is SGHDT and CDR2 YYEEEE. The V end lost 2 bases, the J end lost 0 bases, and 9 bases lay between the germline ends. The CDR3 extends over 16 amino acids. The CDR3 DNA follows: TGTGCCAGCAGCTTAGGCGGATCCTCTGGGGCCAACGTCCTGACTTTC. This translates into CASSLGGSSGANVLTF.

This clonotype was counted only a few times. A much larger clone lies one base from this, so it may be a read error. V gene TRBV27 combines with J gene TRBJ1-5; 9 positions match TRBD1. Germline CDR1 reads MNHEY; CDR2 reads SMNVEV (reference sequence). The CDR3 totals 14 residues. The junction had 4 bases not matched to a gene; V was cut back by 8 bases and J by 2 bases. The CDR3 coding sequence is TGTGCCAGCGGAAGGGACAGGGGCAATCAGCCCCAGCATTTT. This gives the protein CASGRDRGNQPQHF.

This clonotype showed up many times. The CDR3 DNA follows: TGTGCCAGCTCACCACCCGAGGAATCGGGCTACGAGCAGTACTTC. Translating gives CASSPPEESGYEQYF. This chain links TRBV18 with TRBJ2-7, with D uncertain. This CDR3 region has 15 residues. Trimming took 0 bases from V and 3 from J, leaving 12 bases between them. Germline lookup yields CDR1 KGHSH and CDR2 LQKENI.

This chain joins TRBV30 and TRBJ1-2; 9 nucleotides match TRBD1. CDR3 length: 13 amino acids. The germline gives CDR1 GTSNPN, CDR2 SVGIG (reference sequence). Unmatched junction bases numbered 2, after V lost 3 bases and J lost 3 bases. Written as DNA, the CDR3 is TGTGCCTGGAGCTGGGACAGGGACTATGGCTACACCTTC. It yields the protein CAWSWDRDYGYTF.

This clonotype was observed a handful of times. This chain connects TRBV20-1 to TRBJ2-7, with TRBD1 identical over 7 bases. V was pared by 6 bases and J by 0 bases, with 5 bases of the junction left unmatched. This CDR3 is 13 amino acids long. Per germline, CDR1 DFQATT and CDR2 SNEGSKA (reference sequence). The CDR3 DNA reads TGCAGTGCGCAGAGACAGGGCTCCTACGAGCAGTACTTC. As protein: CSAQRQGSYEQYF.

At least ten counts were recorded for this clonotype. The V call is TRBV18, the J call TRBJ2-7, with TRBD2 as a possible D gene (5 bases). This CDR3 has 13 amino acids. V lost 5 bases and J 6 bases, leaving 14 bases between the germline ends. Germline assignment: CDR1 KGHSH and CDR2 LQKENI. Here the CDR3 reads CASSTRHEGEQYF. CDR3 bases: TGTGCCAGCTCAACCAGACACGAGGGCGAGCAGTACTTC. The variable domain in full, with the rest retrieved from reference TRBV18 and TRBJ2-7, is NAGVMQNPRHLVRRRGQEARLRCSPMKGHSHVYWYRQLPEEGLKFMVYLQKENIIDESGMPKERFSAEFPKEGPSILRIQQVVRGDSAAYFCASSTRHEGEQYFGPGTRLTVT.

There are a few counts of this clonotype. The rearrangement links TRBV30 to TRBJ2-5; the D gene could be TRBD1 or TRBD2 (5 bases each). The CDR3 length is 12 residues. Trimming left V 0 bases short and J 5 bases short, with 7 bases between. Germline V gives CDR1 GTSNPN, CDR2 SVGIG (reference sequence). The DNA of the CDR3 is TGTGCCTGGAGTGTATGGGGGGAGACCCAGTACTTC. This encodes CAWSVWGETQYF. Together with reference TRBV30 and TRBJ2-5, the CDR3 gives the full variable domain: SQTIHQWPATLVQPVGSPLSLECTVEGTSNPNLYWYRQAAGRGLQLLFYSVGIGQISSEVPQNLSASRPQDRQFILSSKKLLLSDSGFYLCAWSVWGETQYFGPGTRLLVL.

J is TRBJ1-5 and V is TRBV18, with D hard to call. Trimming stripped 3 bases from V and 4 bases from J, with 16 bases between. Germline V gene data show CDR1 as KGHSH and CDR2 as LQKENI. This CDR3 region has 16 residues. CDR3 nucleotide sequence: TGTGCCAGCTCACCTGGTATCTCCTCCGGGAATCAGCCCCAGCATTTT. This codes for CASSPGISSGNQPQHF.

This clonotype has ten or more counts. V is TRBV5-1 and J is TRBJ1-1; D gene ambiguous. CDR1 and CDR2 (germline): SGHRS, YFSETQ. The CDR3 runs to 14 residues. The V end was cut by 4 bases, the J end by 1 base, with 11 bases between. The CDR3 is CASSLRTGNTEAFF. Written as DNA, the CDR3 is TGCGCCAGCAGCCTCCGGACGGGGAACACTGAAGCTTTCTTT.

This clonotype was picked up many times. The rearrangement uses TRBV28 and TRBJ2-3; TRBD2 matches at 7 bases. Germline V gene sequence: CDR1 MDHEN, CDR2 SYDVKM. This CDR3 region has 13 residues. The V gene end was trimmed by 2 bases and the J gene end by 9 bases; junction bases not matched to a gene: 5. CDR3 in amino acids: CASSLPLGGTQYF. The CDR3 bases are TGTGCCAGCAGTTTACCCCTCGGGGGGACGCAGTATTTT. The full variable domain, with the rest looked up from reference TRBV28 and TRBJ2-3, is DVKVTQSSRYLVKRTGEKVFLECVQDMDHENMFWYRQDPGLGLRLIYFSYDVKMKEKGDIPEGYSVSREKKERFSLILESASTNQTSMYLCASSLPLGGTQYFGPGTRLTVL.

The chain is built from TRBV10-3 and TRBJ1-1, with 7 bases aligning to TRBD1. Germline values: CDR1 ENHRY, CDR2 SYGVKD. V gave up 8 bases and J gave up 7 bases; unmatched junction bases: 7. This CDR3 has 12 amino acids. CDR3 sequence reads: CAIRGQLGEAFF. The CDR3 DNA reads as TGTGCCATCCGGGGACAGCTGGGTGAAGCTTTCTTT.

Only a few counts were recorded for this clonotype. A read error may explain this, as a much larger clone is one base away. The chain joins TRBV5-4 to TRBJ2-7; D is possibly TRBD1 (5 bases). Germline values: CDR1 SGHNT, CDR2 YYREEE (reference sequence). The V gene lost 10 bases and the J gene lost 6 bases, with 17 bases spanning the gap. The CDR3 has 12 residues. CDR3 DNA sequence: TGTGCCCGCACCTGGGGCCGCTTCGAGCAGTACTTC. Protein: CARTWGRFEQYF.

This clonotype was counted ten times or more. CDR3 residues: CSASLGLAGINEQYF. CDR3 DNA: TGCAGTGCTAGTTTGGGACTAGCGGGAATCAACGAGCAGTACTTC. V and J are TRBV20-1 and TRBJ2-7; 13 nucleotides match TRBD2. The V gene end was trimmed by 3 bases and the J gene end by 5 bases; junction bases not matched to a gene: 7. Germline V gene data show CDR1 as DFQATT and CDR2 as SNEGSKA (reference sequence). This CDR3 contains 15 residues.

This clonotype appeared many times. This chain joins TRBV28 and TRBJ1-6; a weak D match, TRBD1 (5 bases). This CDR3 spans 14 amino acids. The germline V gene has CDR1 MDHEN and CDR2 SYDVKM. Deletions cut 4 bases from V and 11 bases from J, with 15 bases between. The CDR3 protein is CASSWGTAVPPLHF. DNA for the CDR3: TGTGCCAGCAGTTGGGGGACGGCCGTTCCACCCCTCCACTTT.

CDR3 protein: CASGTPPIAYEQYF. For the CDR3, the DNA is TGTGCTAGTGGTACACCCCCAATAGCCTACGAGCAGTACTTC. The chain joins TRBV12-5 to TRBJ2-7; D is undetermined. In germline, CDR1 is LGHNT, CDR2 FRNRAP. This CDR3 is 14 amino acids long. The V end was cut by 5 bases, the J end by 2 bases, with 13 bases between. Filled out from reference TRBV12-5 and TRBJ2-7, the complete variable domain reads DARVTQTPRHKVTEMGQEVTMRCQPILGHNTVFWYRQTMMQGLELLAYFRNRAPLDDSGMPKDRFSAEMPDATLATLKIQPSEPRDSAVYFCASGTPPIAYEQYFGPGTRLTVT.

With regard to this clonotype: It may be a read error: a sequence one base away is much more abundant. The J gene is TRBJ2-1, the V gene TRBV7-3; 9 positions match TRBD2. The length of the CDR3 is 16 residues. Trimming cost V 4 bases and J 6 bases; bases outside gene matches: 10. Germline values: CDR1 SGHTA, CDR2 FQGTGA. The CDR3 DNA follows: TGTGCCAGCAGCTCATTAGCGGGAGTATTGCCCAATGAGCAGTTCTTC. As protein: CASSSLAGVLPNEQFF.

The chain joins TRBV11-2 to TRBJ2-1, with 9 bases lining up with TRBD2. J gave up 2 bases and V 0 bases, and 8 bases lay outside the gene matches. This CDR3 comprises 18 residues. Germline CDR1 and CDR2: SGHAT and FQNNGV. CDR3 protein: CASSLEGLAGYTYNEQFF. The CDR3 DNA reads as TGTGCCAGCAGCTTAGAGGGGCTAGCGGGGTATACCTACAATGAGCAGTTCTTC. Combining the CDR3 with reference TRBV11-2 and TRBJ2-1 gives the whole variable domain EAGVAQSPRYKIIEKRQSVAFWCNPISGHATLYWYQQILGQGPKLLIQFQNNGVVDDSQLPKDRFSAERLKGVDSTLKIQPAKLEDSAVYLCASSLEGLAGYTYNEQFFGPGTRLTVL.